The T cell receptor (beta chain) under discussion was sequenced for a study of shared clonotypes between healthy human individuals. Samples left unsorted employed 80 million to 95 million PBMCs for genomic DNA. The deep-level immunoSEQ assay was used. In the original workflow: With immunoSEQ giving junction-only sequences and no quality scores, filtering differed. Profiling relied on immunoSEQ multiplex PCR, and the TCRdb table lists in-frame clones only, not all of them. V and J calls and clone size are copied from that table; D and trimming were computed from the DNA. Of approximately 500,000 clones detected, roughly 80% appear once; the ten largest clones hold roughly 13%. From germline, CDR1 is LNHDA and CDR2 SQIVND (reference sequence). Trimming removed 3 bases at V and 2 bases at J, with 10 bases between. The CDR3 totals 15 residues.

Sequenced material: PBMCs. This chain uses TRBV19 with TRBJ1-4, with D possibly being TRBD1 (5 bases). The sequence came from a woman aged 40 to 55 in good health. Some clones in this sample may be carry-over from other donors' samples. The CDR3 region has the DNA TGTGCCAGTAGTATGGCCAAGGGGACTAATGAAAAACTGTTTTTT. This translates into CASSMAKGTNEKLFF.